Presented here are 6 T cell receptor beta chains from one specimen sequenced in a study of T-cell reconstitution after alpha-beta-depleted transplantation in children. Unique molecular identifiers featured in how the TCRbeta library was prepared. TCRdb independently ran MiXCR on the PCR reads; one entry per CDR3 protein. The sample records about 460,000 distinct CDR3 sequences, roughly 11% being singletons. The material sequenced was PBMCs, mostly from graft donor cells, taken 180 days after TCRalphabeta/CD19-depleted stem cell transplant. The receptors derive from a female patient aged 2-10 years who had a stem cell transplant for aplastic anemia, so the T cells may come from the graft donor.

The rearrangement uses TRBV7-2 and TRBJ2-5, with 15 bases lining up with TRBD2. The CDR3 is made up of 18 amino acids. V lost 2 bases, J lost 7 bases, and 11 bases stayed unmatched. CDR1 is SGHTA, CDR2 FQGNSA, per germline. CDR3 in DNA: TGTGCCAGCAGCTTACGCCCGAGAGGACTAGCGGGAGGGGTGACCCAGTACTTC. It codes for CASSLRPRGLAGGVTQYF.

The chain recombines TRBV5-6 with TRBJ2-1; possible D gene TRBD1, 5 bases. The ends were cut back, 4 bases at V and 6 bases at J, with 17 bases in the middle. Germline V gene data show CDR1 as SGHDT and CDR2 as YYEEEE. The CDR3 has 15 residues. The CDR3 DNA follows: TGTGCCAGCAGCCTCCGGGTCTTCAGGGTCAATGAGCAGTTCTTC. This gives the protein CASSLRVFRVNEQFF.

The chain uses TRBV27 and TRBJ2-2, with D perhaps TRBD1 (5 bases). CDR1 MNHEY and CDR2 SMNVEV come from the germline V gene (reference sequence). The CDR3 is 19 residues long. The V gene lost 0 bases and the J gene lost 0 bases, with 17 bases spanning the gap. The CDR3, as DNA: TGTGCCAGCAGTTTATCGTGGGAAGGGGTACTGGCGAACACCGGGGAGCTGTTTTTT. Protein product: CASSLSWEGVLANTGELFF.

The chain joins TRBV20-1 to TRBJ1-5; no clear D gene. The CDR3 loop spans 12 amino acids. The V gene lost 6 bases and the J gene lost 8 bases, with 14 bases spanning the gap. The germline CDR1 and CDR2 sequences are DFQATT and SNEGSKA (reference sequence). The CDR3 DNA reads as TGCAGTGCCCTGGACTGGAGGGAGCCCCAGCATTTT. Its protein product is CSALDWREPQHF.

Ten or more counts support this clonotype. As DNA, the CDR3 is TGTGCCAGCAGTTTAGTCGGTATTCCGGGACTAGCGGTGCTCGAGGAGCTGTTTTTT. Encoded protein: CASSLVGIPGLAVLEELFF. The rearrangement uses TRBV12-3 or TRBV12-4 and TRBJ2-2; 11 bases are a match to TRBD2. The V gene end was trimmed by 1 base and the J gene end by 10 bases; junction bases not matched to a gene: 17. This CDR3 has 19 residues.

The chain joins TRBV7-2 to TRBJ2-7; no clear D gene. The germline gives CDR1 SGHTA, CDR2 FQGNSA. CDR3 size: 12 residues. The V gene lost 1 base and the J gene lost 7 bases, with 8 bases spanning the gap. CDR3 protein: CASSLVWWEQYF. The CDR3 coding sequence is TGTGCCAGCAGCTTAGTTTGGTGGGAGCAGTACTTC.